One sample yielded the 31 T cell receptor beta chains listed below, sequenced in a study of blood T cell repertoires in COVID-19. Some clones are missing from TCRdb's copy, which holds only in-frame ones; the method was immunoSEQ multiplex PCR. The sample includes almost 400,000 clones, about 90% of them seen just once. Sequenced material: peripheral blood. These receptors came from an older woman with COVID-19, enrolled during active disease.

This clone was recorded only once. This chain links TRBV10-3 with TRBJ2-7; 9 bases fit TRBD1. The CDR3 has 13 amino acids. From germline, CDR1 is ENHRY and CDR2 SYGVKD. The trim removed 8 bases at V and 0 bases at J, leaving 2 bases unmatched. The CDR3 DNA reads TGTGCCATCCGGGACAGGGCCTCCTACGAGCAGTACTTC. This gives the protein CAIRDRASYEQYF.

This chain connects TRBV6-5 to TRBJ2-2; D is ambiguous. The CDR3 contains 15 residues. The V end lost 4 bases, the J end lost 0 bases, and 9 bases lay between the germline ends. Germline CDR1 is MNHEY and CDR2 is SVGAGI. In DNA, the CDR3 is TGTGCCAGCAGTTCGACTGGAGCGAACACCGGGGAGCTGTTTTTT. It is translated as CASSSTGANTGELFF.

V and J are TRBV6-5 and TRBJ2-2, with D perhaps matching TRBD1 (6 bases). Germline V CDR1 and CDR2: MNHEY, SVGAGI. This CDR3 has 15 residues. V lost 6 bases, J lost 1 base, and 12 bases lay in between. CDR3 in DNA: TGTGCCAGCAGGACAGGTGGGGGGAACACCGGGGAGCTGTTTTTT. This sequence encodes CASRTGGGNTGELFF.

The CDR3 protein is CASTGTTQGLYGYTF. The CDR3, as DNA: TGTGCCAGCACGGGGACCACACAGGGCTTGTATGGCTACACCTTC. The chain combines TRBV18 with TRBJ1-2, with D possibly matching TRBD1 (6 bases). V gave up 8 bases and J gave up 5 bases, with 21 bases separating them. This CDR3 spans 15 amino acids. Germline assignment: CDR1 KGHSH and CDR2 LQKENI. Supplemented by reference TRBV18 and TRBJ1-2, the full variable domain reads NAGVMQNPRHLVRRRGQEARLRCSPMKGHSHVYWYRQLPEEGLKFMVYLQKENIIDESGMPKERFSAEFPKEGPSILRIQQVVRGDSAAYFCASTGTTQGLYGYTFGSGTRLTVV.

The rearrangement joins TRBV15 to TRBJ2-7; tentatively, D is TRBD1 (6 bases). The CDR3 consists of 14 residues. Germline assignment: CDR1 LNHNV and CDR2 YYDKDF (reference sequence). V gave up 0 bases and J gave up 4 bases, with 10 bases separating them. The CDR3 spells CATSREQGKYEQYF. DNA for the CDR3: TGTGCCACCAGCAGAGAACAGGGAAAATACGAGCAGTACTTC.

The chain is built from TRBV5-1 and TRBJ2-7, with 11 bases lining up with TRBD1. Trimming at V came to 0 bases and at J to 9 bases, leaving 11 bases not matched to a gene. Per germline, CDR1 SGHRS and CDR2 YFSETQ. This CDR3 spans 16 amino acids. CDR3 protein: CASSLDPGTGGAGQYF. In nucleotides, the CDR3 is TGCGCCAGCAGCTTGGATCCCGGGACAGGGGGGGCTGGGCAGTACTTC.

The chain couples TRBV3-1 (or the pseudogene TRBV3-2) to TRBJ1-3; 7 bases fit TRBD1. The CDR3 consists of 15 residues. J was trimmed by 0 bases and V by 4 bases; bases with no gene match: 3. Germline-derived CDR1 and CDR2 are LGHDT and YNNKEL (reference sequence). The CDR3 reads CASSLGTASGNTIYF. The CDR3 nucleotides are TGTGCCAGCAGCCTGGGGACAGCCTCTGGAAACACCATATATTTT.

The chain couples TRBV3-1 (or the pseudogene TRBV3-2) to TRBJ1-1, with TRBD1 matching 7 bases. CDR1 LGHDT and CDR2 YNNKEL come from the germline V gene (reference sequence). The CDR3 has 15 residues. The J segment lost 5 bases and the V segment lost 2 bases, leaving 8 bases of the junction unmatched. The CDR3 is CASSQNLGGGTEAFF. CDR3 bases: TGTGCCAGCAGCCAAAATTTAGGGGGCGGAACTGAAGCTTTCTTT.

Note on this clone: Other DNA sequences from this sample encode an identical CDR3 as well. The rearrangement links TRBV3-1 (or the pseudogene TRBV3-2) to TRBJ2-7; no reliable D call. Trimming cost V 3 bases and J 1 base, with 4 bases left between them. Germline values: CDR1 LGHDT, CDR2 YNNKEL (reference sequence). This CDR3 has 12 amino acids. Here the CDR3 reads CASSQSSYEQYF. The CDR3 DNA is TGTGCCAGCAGCCAGTCATCCTACGAGCAGTACTTC.

This chain joins TRBV14 and TRBJ1-2, with 8 bases identical to TRBD1. J lost 3 bases, V lost 1 base, and 10 bases had no gene match. Germline CDR1 reads SGHDN; CDR2 reads FVKESK. The CDR3 is made up of 17 amino acids. CDR3 region: CASSQVRTGLSYYGYTF. The CDR3 nucleotides read TGTGCCAGCAGCCAAGTAAGGACAGGGCTTTCTTACTATGGCTACACCTTC.

The rearrangement joins TRBV4-1 to TRBJ1-1, with TRBD1 matching 10 bases. CDR1 MGHRA and CDR2 YSYEKL come from the germline V gene. Trimming cost V 4 bases and J 4 bases; bases outside gene matches: 9. This CDR3 contains 16 residues. CDR3: CASSRTGGLRGTEAFF. The DNA of the CDR3 is TGCGCCAGCAGCCGGACAGGGGGTTTAAGGGGCACTGAAGCTTTCTTT.

The chain couples TRBV3-1 (or the pseudogene TRBV3-2) to TRBJ1-3, with D uncertain. Trimming left V 2 bases short and J 10 bases short, with 9 bases between. The CDR3 loop spans 12 amino acids. Germline V CDR1 and CDR2: LGHDT, YNNKEL (reference sequence). The CDR3 spells CASSQMERTIYF. The DNA of the CDR3 is TGTGCCAGCAGCCAAATGGAGAGAACCATATATTTT.

The CDR3 spells CASSARDRDDTEAFF. DNA for the CDR3: TGTGCCAGCAGCGCGAGGGACAGGGATGACACTGAAGCTTTCTTT. The gene calls are TRBV9 and TRBJ1-1; TRBD1 matches at 9 bases. CDR1 is SGDLS, CDR2 YYNGEE, per germline. The CDR3 sequence is 15 residues long. V was pared by 3 bases and J by 3 bases, with 6 bases of the junction left unmatched.

V usage is TRBV18 and J usage is TRBJ1-1, with D perhaps matching TRBD1 (6 bases). The CDR3 loop spans 13 amino acids. V dropped 10 bases and J dropped 7 bases, with 19 bases sitting between them. The germline V gene has CDR1 KGHSH and CDR2 LQKENI. CDR3 loop: CATNTGGAGEAFF. CDR3 bases: TGTGCCACCAATACGGGGGGGGCAGGTGAAGCTTTCTTT.

The V call is TRBV6-2 or TRBV6-3, the J call TRBJ2-2; D gene unclear. Germline-derived CDR1 and CDR2 are MNHEY and SVGEGT. The CDR3 covers 15 residues. Trimming took 0 bases from V and 7 from J, leaving 12 bases between them. For the CDR3, the DNA is TGTGCCAGCAGTTACTCGGTGACACTGGGCGGGGAGCTGTTTTTT. Translated: CASSYSVTLGGELFF.

CDR3 sequence (DNA): TGTGCCAGCAGCCAACCACAGGGCTGGTATGGCTACACCTTC. It is translated as CASSQPQGWYGYTF. V is TRBV11-2 and J is TRBJ1-2; tentatively, D is TRBD1 (6 bases). The CDR3 length is 14 residues. V was trimmed by 5 bases and J by 5 bases, leaving 15 bases between them. Germline V gives CDR1 SGHAT, CDR2 FQNNGV. The full variable domain, completed using reference TRBV11-2 and TRBJ1-2, is EAGVAQSPRYKIIEKRQSVAFWCNPISGHATLYWYQQILGQGPKLLIQFQNNGVVDDSQLPKDRFSAERLKGVDSTLKIQPAKLEDSAVYLCASSQPQGWYGYTFGSGTRLTVV.

The V gene is TRBV7-9, the J gene TRBJ2-2, with 9 bases matching TRBD1. The CDR3 spans 15 residues. Losses at the gene ends were 6 bases for V and 3 bases for J; bases not matched to a gene: 5. Germline CDR1 is SEHNR and CDR2 is FQNEAQ (reference sequence). CDR3 DNA: TGTGCCAGCAGTTCGGGACAGGGAGACACCGGGGAGCTGTTTTTT. Protein product: CASSSGQGDTGELFF.

The genes are TRBV5-4 and TRBJ2-1, with TRBD2 matching over 9 bases. CDR1 and CDR2 (germline): SGHNT, YYREEE (reference sequence). V lost 3 bases to trimming and J lost 0 bases; unmatched junction nucleotides: 4. The CDR3 is 16 amino acids. The DNA for the CDR3 is TGTGCCAGCAGCTCTCTAGCGGGAAGCTCCTACAATGAGCAGTTCTTC. Protein sequence: CASSSLAGSSYNEQFF.

The chain employs TRBV7-9 and TRBJ2-2; TRBD2 might be the D (6 bases). V lost 1 base, J lost 3 bases, and 9 bases lay in between. The CDR3 runs to 15 residues. Looked up from germline, CDR1 is SEHNR and CDR2 is FQNEAQ (reference sequence). This CDR3 reads CASSLGGGYTGELFF. CDR3 sequence (DNA): TGTGCCAGCAGCTTAGGTGGAGGGTACACCGGGGAGCTGTTTTTT.

J is TRBJ2-7 and V is TRBV5-5, with TRBD1 matching over 9 bases. V lost 2 bases and J lost 6; bases outside the gene matches: 3. The CDR3 extends over 13 amino acids. Germline assignment: CDR1 SGHKS and CDR2 YYEKEE (reference sequence). The CDR3 DNA follows: TGTGCCAGCAGCTTAGGGACAGGGACCGAGCAGTACTTC. The encoded protein is CASSLGTGTEQYF.

The gene calls are TRBV7-3 and TRBJ2-6; TRBD1 agrees at 9 bases. Germline-derived CDR1 and CDR2 are SGHTA and FQGTGA. With 2 bases clipped from V and 2 bases from J, the junction kept 4 bases outside the gene matches. This CDR3 has 17 amino acids. The CDR3 nucleotides are TGTGCCAGCAGCTTACGGGACAGGGCCCCTGGGGCCAACGTCCTGACTTTC. This encodes CASSLRDRAPGANVLTF.

The chain couples TRBV9 to TRBJ1-1; perhaps TRBD1 as D (5 bases). Trimming took 4 bases from V and 3 from J, leaving 13 bases between them. This CDR3 has 14 residues. CDR1 SGDLS and CDR2 YYNGEE come from the germline V gene. In DNA, the CDR3 is TGTGCCAGCAGCCTCGGACATGTGGACACTGAAGCTTTCTTT. Its protein is CASSLGHVDTEAFF. The full variable domain, completed using reference TRBV9 and TRBJ1-1, is DSGVTQTPKHLITATGQRVTLRCSPRSGDLSVYWYQQSLDQGLQFLIQYYNGEERAKGNILERFSAQQFPDLHSELNLSSLELGDSALYFCASSLGHVDTEAFFGQGTRLTVV.

In its sample, this clone was seen once. CDR3 nucleotides: TGTGCCAGCTCACGAGAGGGCGGGGCGACGTACGAGCAGTACTTC. Its protein product is CASSREGGATYEQYF. The chain joins TRBV18 to TRBJ2-7; a possible D gene is TRBD2 (6 bases). The CDR3 consists of 15 residues. V lost 4 bases and J 4 bases, leaving 17 bases between the germline ends. CDR1 is KGHSH and CDR2 is LQKENI in the germline V gene.

The chain combines TRBV5-6 with TRBJ2-7; the match to TRBD1 covers 7 bases. CDR3 length: 13 residues. V gave up 5 bases and J gave up 2 bases; unmatched junction bases: 4. Per the germline V gene, CDR1 is SGHDT and CDR2 is YYEEEE. The DNA for the CDR3 is TGTGCCAGCAGAGAGGGGGCAACCTACGAGCAGTACTTC. Amino acids: CASREGATYEQYF.

V and J are TRBV5-4 and TRBJ1-4; no definite D call. The length of the CDR3 is 16 residues. V was trimmed by 4 bases and J by 5 bases, leaving 18 bases between them. Germline loops: CDR1 SGHNT, CDR2 YYREEE (reference sequence). CDR3 nucleotide sequence: TGTGCCAGCAGCCACTTAGAGGGAACGGGCAATGAAAAACTGTTTTTT. Its translation is CASSHLEGTGNEKLFF.

In this sample, this clone turned up once. The chain employs TRBV6-2 or TRBV6-3 and TRBJ2-7, with D unclear. Trimming left V 3 bases short and J 0 bases short, with 6 bases between. Looked up from germline, CDR1 is MNHEY and CDR2 is SVGEGT. The CDR3 is 13 amino acids. The CDR3 sequence is CASSYQASYEQYF. The CDR3 nucleotides read TGTGCCAGCAGTTATCAAGCCTCCTACGAGCAGTACTTC.

This chain connects TRBV21-1 to TRBJ2-7; TRBD2, the table's D call, was not compared with the DNA. TRBV21-1 has pseudogene status. This CDR3 has 17 amino acids. As DNA, the CDR3 is TGTGCCAGCAGCAAAGGGGTGAATAGCGGGGGACCTTCCGAGCAGTACTTC. It codes for CASSKGVNSGGPSEQYF.

The V and J genes are TRBV5-5 and TRBJ1-2, with 11 bases aligning to TRBD1. The CDR3 totals 17 residues. J lost 3 bases, V lost 0 bases, and 7 bases had no gene match. From germline, CDR1 is SGHKS and CDR2 YYEKEE (reference sequence). The DNA of the CDR3 is TGTGCCAGCAGCTTGGCCTTGCGGACAGGGGGCGACTATGGCTACACCTTC. Amino acid sequence: CASSLALRTGGDYGYTF.

This chain joins TRBV6-5 and TRBJ1-1, with a tentative D call TRBD1 (5 bases). The CDR3 covers 13 residues. V was cut by 6 bases and J by 1 base, with 9 bases left in between. CDR1 MNHEY and CDR2 SVGAGI come from the germline V gene. In nucleotides, the CDR3 is TGTGCCAGCAGGACCCAGGGGAACACTGAAGCTTTCTTT. As protein: CASRTQGNTEAFF.

CDR3 in DNA: TGTGCCAGCAGTCCCCCGACAAGCTCCTACAATGAGCAGTTCTTC. Its translation: CASSPPTSSYNEQFF. The rearrangement uses TRBV6-5 and TRBJ2-1; D remains unclear. This CDR3 is 15 amino acids long. Germline V gene sequence: CDR1 MNHEY, CDR2 SVGAGI. V lost 5 bases and J 0 bases, leaving 11 bases between the germline ends.

The chain employs TRBV5-8 and TRBJ1-1, with D tentatively TRBD1 (5 bases). Germline V gene sequence: CDR1 SGHTS, CDR2 YDEGEE. The CDR3 is 16 amino acids. V lost 3 bases, J lost 1 base, and 16 bases lay in between. Here the CDR3 DNA reads TGTGCCAGCAGCTCCGGACAAGGGTTATCGAACACTGAAGCTTTCTTT. It is translated as CASSSGQGLSNTEAFF.